Listed here are 17 T cell receptor beta chains from one sample, sequenced in a study of spatial heterogeneity in lung cancer. From the 5' RACE reads, TCRdb called clonotypes with MiXCR, one entry per CDR3 protein. The repertoire holds some 78,000 distinct CDR3 sequences, with roughly 8% as singletons. The time point is: sample taken at primary tumor resection. The material was PBMCs, obtained at surgery. These receptors were obtained from a male donor with early-stage non-small cell lung cancer.

Many counts were recorded for this clonotype. The chain combines TRBV24-1 with TRBJ1-1, with TRBD1 matching over 10 bases. V trimming: 9 bases; J trimming: 3 bases; junction bases outside the gene matches: 6. There are 14 residues in the CDR3. Germline CDR1 reads KGHDR; CDR2 reads SFDVKD. CDR3 in amino acids: CATRSGTGDTEAFF. Here the CDR3 DNA reads TGTGCCACCCGATCCGGGACAGGGGACACTGAAGCTTTCTTT.

Ten or more counts support this clonotype. The gene calls are TRBV10-2 and TRBJ1-1, with TRBD1 matching over 8 bases. Germline V gives CDR1 WSHSY, CDR2 SAAADI. The trim removed 3 bases at V and 10 bases at J, leaving 16 bases unmatched. This CDR3 is 16 amino acids long. CDR3 in amino acids: CASSDLPGQARGGAFF. For the CDR3, the DNA is TGCGCCAGCAGTGATCTACCGGGACAGGCGCGGGGGGGAGCTTTCTTT.

The sample holds many counts of this clonotype. J is TRBJ2-7 and V is TRBV5-5; the D gene is possibly TRBD2 (5 bases). Trimming left V 4 bases short and J 6 bases short, with 17 bases between. In germline, CDR1 is SGHKS, CDR2 YYEKEE (reference sequence). The CDR3 is made up of 14 amino acids. The CDR3 sequence: CASSEAGSWGEQYF. Written as DNA, the CDR3 is TGTGCCAGCAGCGAGGCGGGCTCGTGGGGCGAGCAGTACTTC.

For the CDR3, the DNA is TGCGCCAGCAGCGAGAGGGACAGGGTATCCTCCACCTTC. Amino acids: CASSERDRVSSTF. The gene calls are TRBV4-1 and TRBJ1-2; 9 nucleotides align to TRBD1. The CDR3 totals 13 residues. CDR1 and CDR2 from the germline V gene are MGHRA and YSYEKL. The V gene end was trimmed by 5 bases and the J gene end by 13 bases; junction bases not matched to a gene: 11.

This clonotype has a count of ten or more. The gene calls are TRBV12-3 or TRBV12-4 and TRBJ2-4; TRBD1 is a possible D gene (6 bases). The CDR3 has 17 residues. The V gene lost 5 bases and the J gene lost 1 base, with 18 bases spanning the gap. The CDR3 coding sequence is TGTGCCAGCAGTCGATTTACCAGGGGCGGGGCCAAAAACATTCAGTACTTC. It yields the protein CASSRFTRGGAKNIQYF.

This clonotype appeared many times. This chain links TRBV11-2 with TRBJ1-3; 7 bases are a match to TRBD1. In germline, CDR1 is SGHAT, CDR2 FQNNGV. J was trimmed by 4 bases and V by 1 base; bases with no gene match: 4. The CDR3 length is 15 residues. The CDR3 bases are TGTGCCAGCAGCTTAGGACAGGGCATCGGAAACACCATATATTTT. Amino acids: CASSLGQGIGNTIYF.

Ten or more counts support this clonotype. The V and J genes are TRBV19 and TRBJ2-1; D not resolved. The CDR3 is 13 residues long. V lost 4 bases and J lost 0, with 4 bases in between. CDR1 is LNHDA and CDR2 is SQIVND in the germline V gene (reference sequence). The CDR3 here is CASSTTSYNEQFF. The CDR3 region has the DNA TGTGCCAGTAGTACAACCTCCTACAATGAGCAGTTCTTC.

Concerning this clonotype: A much larger clone is a single base away; this may be a read error. This chain uses TRBV5-1 with TRBJ2-5; D remains unclear. The ends were cut back, 7 bases at V and 1 base at J, with 17 bases in the middle. In germline, CDR1 is SGHRS, CDR2 YFSETQ. This CDR3 has 15 amino acids. As DNA, the CDR3 is TGCGCCAGCGGCTATATGATAGGGATCCAAGAGACCCAGTACTTC. Its translation is CASGYMIGIQETQYF.

This clonotype showed up many times. This chain uses TRBV3-1 with TRBJ1-1; D uncertain. V lost 6 bases to trimming and J lost 4 bases, with 6 bases between them. CDR1 and CDR2 from the germline V gene are LGHDT and YNNKEL (reference sequence). The CDR3 runs 11 residues. As DNA, the CDR3 is TGTGCCAGCAGGCGTGGCACTGAAGCTTTCTTT. It specifies CASRRGTEAFF.

This clonotype was seen many times. This rearrangement joins TRBV12-5 to TRBJ1-1; D remains ambiguous. The CDR3 is made up of 13 amino acids. V lost 2 bases, J lost 6 bases, and 10 bases lay in between. Germline-derived CDR1 and CDR2 are LGHNT and FRNRAP. CDR3 nucleotides: TGTGCTAGTGGTTTGAGGATTTTATCTGAAGCTTTCTTT. This gives the protein CASGLRILSEAFF.

The chain combines TRBV6-5 with TRBJ2-3; 7 bases match TRBD2. The CDR3 is 17 amino acids. In germline, CDR1 is MNHEY, CDR2 SVGAGI. The V segment lost 0 bases and the J segment 0 bases; nucleotides outside the gene matches: 6. CDR3 DNA sequence: TGTGCCAGCAGTTACTCGACGGGTAGCGGGAGCACAGATACGCAGTATTTT. This encodes CASSYSTGSGSTDTQYF.

The V and J genes are TRBV6-4 and TRBJ1-6, with D unresolved. V was pared by 6 bases and J by 2 bases, with 8 bases between. The CDR3 totals 14 residues. The germline CDR1 and CDR2 sequences are MRHNA and SNTAGT. The CDR3 DNA is TGTGCCAGCAGCGTCGAGGCCTATAATTCACCCCTCCACTTT. This gives the protein CASSVEAYNSPLHF.

The chain uses TRBV9 and TRBJ2-2; 7 bases fit TRBD1. The CDR3 length is 14 residues. The germline CDR1 and CDR2 sequences are SGDLS and YYNGEE. The ends lost 3 bases at V and 4 bases at J; junction bases unmatched: 3. This CDR3 reads CASSGTGPTGELFF. The CDR3 DNA reads as TGTGCCAGCAGCGGGACAGGTCCCACCGGGGAGCTGTTTTTT.

This clonotype was observed many times. The V gene is TRBV7-8, the J gene TRBJ2-1; a possible D gene is TRBD2 (5 bases). The CDR3 contains 14 residues. Trimming stripped 3 bases from V and 0 bases from J, with 6 bases between. Germline CDR1 and CDR2: SGHVS and FQNEAQ. The DNA for the CDR3 is TGTGCCAGCAGCTTCCGGGACTCCTACAATGAGCAGTTCTTC. It is translated as CASSFRDSYNEQFF.

This clonotype has a count of ten or more. J is TRBJ2-5 and V is TRBV27, with D hard to call. Germline values: CDR1 MNHEY, CDR2 SMNVEV (reference sequence). The CDR3 spans 14 residues. The V gene lost 6 bases and the J gene lost 4 bases, with 15 bases spanning the gap. CDR3 sequence reads: CASSPVSSTETQYF. The CDR3 DNA follows: TGTGCCAGCAGCCCAGTTTCGTCGACAGAGACCCAGTACTTC.

Regarding this clonotype: One junction end disagrees with the germline gene, perhaps due to a read error. The chain carries TRBV11-3 and TRBJ2-3; 13 bases agree with TRBD2. Germline CDR1 is SGHNT and CDR2 is YENEEA. This CDR3 contains 16 residues. This chain's CDR3 is CASSKRTSGRQDTQCF. The CDR3 DNA sequence: TGTGCCAGCAGTAAGAGGACTAGCGGGAGACAAGATACGCAGTGTTTT.

The sample holds many counts of this clonotype. V and J are TRBV18 and TRBJ2-4; 12 positions agree with TRBD1. The trim removed 0 bases at V and 0 bases at J, leaving 3 bases unmatched. The CDR3 runs 18 residues. Germline CDR1 KGHSH, CDR2 LQKENI. CDR3 DNA sequence: TGTGCCAGCTCACCACCGGGACAGGGGGCGTTAGCCAAAAACATTCAGTACTTC. Residues: CASSPPGQGALAKNIQYF.